These 25 T cell receptor beta chains were all obtained from the same sample, sequenced in a study of blood T cell repertoires in COVID-19. Sequencing was performed with immunoSEQ multiplex PCR; in TCRdb, only in-frame clones are kept and a portion is missing. Here the sample spans about 500,000 clones, 75% to 90% being singletons. Sample: PBMCs or T cells enriched from blood (not recorded which). The receptors here all came from a woman between 18 and 29 years old who had recovered from COVID-19.

The rearrangement joins TRBV24-1 to TRBJ2-1; D might be TRBD2 (5 bases). Germline V gene data show CDR1 as KGHDR and CDR2 as SFDVKD. This CDR3 spans 16 amino acids. The germline V and J ends were trimmed by 3 bases and 3 bases, with 14 bases remaining between them. The CDR3 is CATSDGLAGVYNEQFF. As DNA, the CDR3 is TGTGCCACCAGTGATGGGCTAGCCGGGGTCTACAATGAGCAGTTCTTC.

The chain carries TRBV5-1 and TRBJ2-1; TRBD1 matches at 8 bases. Germline trimming cut 4 bases from V and 3 bases from J; bases unmatched to any gene: 6. Germline V gene sequence: CDR1 SGHRS, CDR2 YFSETQ. This CDR3 region has 15 residues. CDR3 amino acids: CASSIGQGLYNEQFF. The CDR3 nucleotides read TGCGCCAGCAGCATCGGACAGGGACTCTACAATGAGCAGTTCTTC.

The V call is TRBV30, the J call TRBJ2-4; 16 bases agree with TRBD2. The CDR3 totals 14 residues. CDR1 and CDR2 from the germline V gene are GTSNPN and SVGIG (reference sequence). With 0 bases clipped from V and 10 bases from J, the junction kept 0 bases outside the gene matches. The chain's CDR3 is CAWSVGLAGGIQYF. For the CDR3, the DNA is TGTGCCTGGAGTGTGGGACTAGCGGGGGGGATTCAGTACTTC.

The chain is built from TRBV7-6 and TRBJ2-2; 14 positions agree with TRBD2. The CDR3 is made up of 17 amino acids. V shed 5 bases and J 7 bases; nucleotides not matched to a gene: 9. Per the germline V gene, CDR1 is SGHVS and CDR2 is FNYEAQ. CDR3: CASSLRTSGGHNGELFF. The CDR3 coding sequence is TGTGCCAGCAGCCTACGGACTAGCGGGGGGCATAACGGGGAGCTGTTTTTT.

The CDR3: CASSVGTSGEGDTQYF. DNA of the CDR3: TGTGCCAGCAGCGTAGGGACTAGCGGGGAGGGAGATACGCAGTATTTT. The chain is built from TRBV9 and TRBJ2-3, with 12 bases lining up with TRBD2. Germline CDR1 is SGDLS and CDR2 is YYNGEE. Trimming removed 0 bases from V and 5 bases from J; junction bases left unmatched: 4. The CDR3 sequence is 16 residues long.

The chain uses TRBV4-1 and TRBJ1-2; D gene unclear. The V gene lost 1 base and the J gene lost 8 bases, with 14 bases spanning the gap. The CDR3 contains 14 residues. Germline lookup yields CDR1 MGHRA and CDR2 YSYEKL. CDR3 sequence: CASSQVNWGGGYTF. As DNA, the CDR3 is TGCGCCAGCAGCCAAGTTAACTGGGGAGGCGGCTACACCTTC.

This clone was counted at least ten times. This chain links TRBV7-2 with TRBJ2-3; D ambiguous. Trimming took 5 bases from V and 2 from J, leaving 20 bases between them. The germline V gene encodes CDR1 SGHTA and CDR2 FQGNSA. CDR3 length: 17 residues. CDR3 in amino acids: CASSRPVGSSYTDTQYF. In nucleotides, the CDR3 is TGTGCCAGCAGCCGTCCGGTTGGTAGCAGCTACACAGATACGCAGTATTTT.

This chain joins TRBV28 and TRBJ2-7; TRBD1 matches 8 bases. The germline V gene has CDR1 MDHEN and CDR2 SYDVKM. The trim removed 5 bases at V and 4 bases at J, leaving 13 bases unmatched. This CDR3 has 16 residues. The CDR3 DNA follows: TGTGCCAGCAGTCCGGAGGATACAGGGGGGAGATACGAGCAGTACTTC. The encoded protein is CASSPEDTGGRYEQYF.

V and J are TRBV2 and TRBJ2-2; TRBD1 agrees at 11 bases. CDR1 SNHLY and CDR2 FYNNEI come from the germline V gene. The CDR3 sequence is 16 residues long. Unmatched junction bases numbered 6, after V lost 4 bases and J lost 5 bases. Here the CDR3 reads CASSGPGQGATGELFF. The DNA for the CDR3 is TGTGCCAGCAGTGGCCCCGGACAGGGGGCGACCGGGGAGCTGTTTTTT.

This chain uses TRBV27 with TRBJ1-1, with D uncertain. The V and J ends lost 3 bases and 11 bases respectively, with 13 bases between them. The CDR3 runs to 12 residues. From germline, CDR1 is MNHEY and CDR2 SMNVEV (reference sequence). This chain's CDR3 is CASSFIGGVAFF. DNA for the CDR3: TGTGCCAGCAGTTTCATCGGCGGGGTTGCTTTCTTT.

The chain carries TRBV5-1 and TRBJ2-3; possibly TRBD2 for D (5 bases). Trimming stripped 3 bases from V and 1 base from J, with 18 bases between. CDR3 length equals 17 residues. The germline V gene encodes CDR1 SGHRS and CDR2 YFSETQ. The DNA for the CDR3 is TGCGCCAGCAGCTACCCGGACTTAGAGGTCGGCACAGATACGCAGTATTTT. Translated, it gives CASSYPDLEVGTDTQYF.

CDR3 sequence: CASSLRSGRGLSETQYF. The CDR3, as DNA: TGTGCCAGCAGCTTAAGATCGGGTCGGGGTTTATCAGAGACCCAGTACTTC. This rearrangement joins TRBV7-2 to TRBJ2-5; D may be TRBD2 (5 bases). V shed 2 bases and J shed 4 bases, with 20 bases lying between them. The CDR3 is 17 residues long. The germline V gene encodes CDR1 SGHTA and CDR2 FQGNSA.

V and J are TRBV3-1 (or the pseudogene TRBV3-2) and TRBJ1-5, with D tentatively TRBD1 (6 bases). Germline CDR1 and CDR2: LGHDT and YNNKEL (reference sequence). The CDR3 has 13 amino acids. V was cut by 4 bases and J by 6 bases, with 10 bases left in between. As DNA, the CDR3 is TGTGCCAGCAGCCCCGACAGGTTTCAGCCCCAGCATTTT. Its translation is CASSPDRFQPQHF.

V usage is TRBV10-3 and J usage is TRBJ2-1; 9 bases are a match to TRBD1. Germline V lookup: CDR1 ENHRY, CDR2 SYGVKD. The V segment lost 5 bases and the J segment 4 bases; nucleotides outside the gene matches: 6. This CDR3 region has 15 residues. The CDR3 bases are TGTGCCATCAGTTCTCCCGGGACAGGGTACAATGAGCAGTTCTTC. Residues: CAISSPGTGYNEQFF.

This rearrangement joins TRBV7-3 to TRBJ2-1, with TRBD2 identical over 8 bases. Germline loops: CDR1 SGHTA, CDR2 FQGTGA. The CDR3 consists of 12 residues. V dropped 3 bases and J dropped 10; count of bases not matched to a gene: 2. In nucleotides, the CDR3 is TGTGCCAGCAGCTTTGAGCGGGGGGAGCAGTTCTTC. It specifies CASSFERGEQFF.

The chain recombines TRBV7-3 with TRBJ2-3; TRBD2 might be the D (6 bases). The CDR3 has 15 amino acids. Trimming pared 0 bases from V and 4 bases from J, leaving 11 bases between. Germline V gene data show CDR1 as SGHTA and CDR2 as FQGTGA. The CDR3 DNA follows: TGTGCCAGCAGCTTAACTGGGGGGTACTCAGATACGCAGTATTTT. This gives the protein CASSLTGGYSDTQYF.

This chain joins TRBV7-8 and TRBJ2-2, with 8 bases identical to TRBD1. This CDR3 is built from 18 residues. The trim removed 4 bases at V and 3 bases at J, leaving 13 bases unmatched. Germline CDR1 is SGHVS and CDR2 is FQNEAQ. The CDR3 DNA sequence: TGTGCCAGCAGCTCCCTGGAGCGACAGGGGCGGTACACCGGGGAGCTGTTTTTT. Protein product: CASSSLERQGRYTGELFF.

This clone occurred once. The CDR3 is CASSFAGDYGYTF. DNA of the CDR3: TGTGCCAGCAGTTTCGCAGGGGACTATGGCTACACCTTC. This chain connects TRBV6-6 to TRBJ1-2, with D possibly matching TRBD1 (6 bases). Trimming cost V 4 bases and J 3 bases, with 9 bases left between them. The CDR3 length is 13 residues. Per the germline V gene, CDR1 is MNHNY and CDR2 is SVGAGI (reference sequence).

The chain couples TRBV7-8 to TRBJ2-1, with D unclear. The CDR3 length is 17 residues. CDR1 and CDR2 (germline): SGHVS, FQNEAQ. V was trimmed by 1 base and J by 0 bases, leaving 13 bases between them. The CDR3 DNA follows: TGTGCCAGCAGCTTAGTGGGTGGGCAGAGCTCCTACAATGAGCAGTTCTTC. Translation gives CASSLVGGQSSYNEQFF.

The chain couples TRBV28 to TRBJ2-2; 7 bases are shared with TRBD1. Germline CDR1 and CDR2: MDHEN and SYDVKM. V lost 6 bases to trimming and J lost 8 bases; unmatched junction nucleotides: 6. This CDR3 region has 13 residues. This chain's CDR3 is CASSDRALGELFF. The CDR3 region has the DNA TGTGCCAGCAGCGACAGGGCCCTGGGGGAGCTGTTTTTT.

J is TRBJ2-3 and V is TRBV5-8; 13 bases map to TRBD2. Trimming cost V 4 bases and J 4 bases; bases outside gene matches: 3. This CDR3 is 15 amino acids long. Germline V gene lookup returns CDR1 SGHTS and CDR2 YDEGEE. CDR3 coding DNA: TGTGCCAGCAGCCCCGGGACTAGCGGGGCAGATACGCAGTATTTT. Translating gives CASSPGTSGADTQYF.

The rearrangement links TRBV7-2 to TRBJ2-7; the match to TRBD1 covers 7 bases. This CDR3 region has 17 residues. Germline V gives CDR1 SGHTA, CDR2 FQGNSA. V was pared by 5 bases and J by 3 bases, with 16 bases of the junction left unmatched. CDR3 in amino acids: CASSLEGAPTLFYEQYF. Written as DNA, the CDR3 is TGTGCCAGCAGCCTCGAGGGGGCCCCCACTCTTTTCTACGAGCAGTACTTC.

This sequence joins TRBV3-1 (or the pseudogene TRBV3-2) and TRBJ2-5; D may be TRBD2 (5 bases). V was shortened by 0 bases and J by 7 bases, with 18 bases between the two germline ends. Germline CDR1 reads LGHDT; CDR2 reads YNNKEL (reference sequence). The CDR3 has 16 amino acids. The chain's CDR3 is CASSQDLLAVGGTQYF. CDR3 DNA sequence: TGTGCCAGCAGCCAAGACCTCCTTGCGGTCGGAGGGACCCAGTACTTC.

V usage is TRBV3-1 (or the pseudogene TRBV3-2) and J usage is TRBJ1-1, with D unresolved. CDR1 LGHDT and CDR2 YNNKEL come from the germline V gene (reference sequence). V was clipped by 4 bases and J by 0 bases, with 12 bases between them. CDR3 length: 15 amino acids. CDR3 coding DNA: TGTGCCAGCAGCCGACGGGTAACACTGAACACTGAAGCTTTCTTT. This codes for CASSRRVTLNTEAFF.

CDR3: CATSDPLGQGEQFF. The CDR3 nucleotides are TGTGCCACCAGTGACCCCCTGGGCCAGGGGGAGCAGTTCTTC. The chain recombines TRBV24-1 with TRBJ2-1, with D possibly matching TRBD1 (6 bases). Germline CDR1 is KGHDR and CDR2 is SFDVKD. This CDR3 region has 14 residues. V lost 4 bases and J lost 10, with 16 bases in between.